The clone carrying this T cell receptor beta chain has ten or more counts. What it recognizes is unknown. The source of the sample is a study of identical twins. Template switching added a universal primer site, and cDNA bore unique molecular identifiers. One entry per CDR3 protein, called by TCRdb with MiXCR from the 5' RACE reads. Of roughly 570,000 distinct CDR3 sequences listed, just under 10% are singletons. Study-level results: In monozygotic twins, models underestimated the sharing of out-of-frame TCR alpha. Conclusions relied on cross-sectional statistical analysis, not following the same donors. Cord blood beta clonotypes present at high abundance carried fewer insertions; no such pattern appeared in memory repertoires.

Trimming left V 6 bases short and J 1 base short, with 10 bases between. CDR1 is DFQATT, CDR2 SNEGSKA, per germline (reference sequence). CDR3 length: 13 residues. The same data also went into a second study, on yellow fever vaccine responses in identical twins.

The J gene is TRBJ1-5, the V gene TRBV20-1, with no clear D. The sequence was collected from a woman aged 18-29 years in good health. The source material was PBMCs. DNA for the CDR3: TGCAGTGCCCGAGTAGAGAGCAATCAGCCCCAGCATTTT. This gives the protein CSARVESNQPQHF.